These T cell receptor beta chains were read from a single sample in a study of regulatory T cells in long-lasting Graves disease. TCRdb processed the multiplex PCR reads anew with MiXCR; each CDR3 protein has one entry. The table shows around 360,000 distinct CDR3 sequences, with roughly 16% occurring only once. These data also featured in a second study, about T cells in Graves' hyperthyroidism and ophthalmopathy.

Sequences were derived from peripheral blood mononuclear cells (PBMCs), sampled at new diagnosis, from a patient treated with antithyroid drugs. Receptor source: a woman aged 18-35 years with Graves disease. The CDR3 runs from the conserved cysteine through the conserved F or W. A D gene is named only where the DNA matches it firmly. Clone size is shown for a subset of rows, as once, few, many or a class of expanded clone.

d_gene: TRBD1; abundance: many; j_gene: TRBJ1-1; v_gene: TRBV7-9; CDR3nt: TGTGCCAGCAGCTTATGGGACAGGGCCCATAACACTGAAGCTTTCTTT; CDR3aa: CASSLWDRAHNTEAFF
d_gene: NA; abundance: many; j_gene: TRBJ2-3; v_gene: TRBV12-3/TRBV12-4; CDR3nt: TGTGCCAGCAGGTCTGAAGAGGATCGCACAGATACGCAGTATTTT; CDR3aa: CASRSEEDRTDTQYF
d_gene: NA; abundance: many; j_gene: TRBJ2-1; v_gene: TRBV20-1; CDR3nt: TGCAGTGCTCTTTCACAGGGCCTCTACGATGAGCAGTTCTTC; CDR3aa: CSALSQGLYDEQFF
d_gene: TRBD1; abundance: NA; j_gene: TRBJ2-1; v_gene: TRBV20-1; CDR3nt: TGCAGTGCTAGGGACAGGGATATGATAAATGAGCAGTTCTTC; CDR3aa: CSARDRDMINEQFF
d_gene: TRBD2; abundance: many; j_gene: TRBJ2-3; v_gene: TRBV20-1; CDR3nt: TGCAGTGCGCTTAGCGGGGGGGCCACAGATACGCAGTATTTT; CDR3aa: CSALSGGATDTQYF
d_gene: NA; abundance: many; j_gene: TRBJ2-5; v_gene: TRBV20-1; CDR3nt: TGCAGTGCTAGGGCCCTCCGGGAGACCCAGTACTTC; CDR3aa: CSARALRETQYF
d_gene: NA; abundance: many; j_gene: TRBJ1-6; v_gene: TRBV28; CDR3nt: TGTGCCAGCAGCCCTACGGCTGAGGGTAATTCACCCCTCCACTTT; CDR3aa: CASSPTAEGNSPLHF
d_gene: TRBD1; abundance: many; j_gene: TRBJ2-5; v_gene: TRBV20-1; CDR3nt: TGCAGTGCCAAGGGACAGGGCGAAGAGACCCAGTACTTC; CDR3aa: CSAKGQGEETQYF
d_gene: TRBD2; abundance: few; j_gene: TRBJ2-7; v_gene: TRBV5-4; CDR3nt: TGTGCCAGCAGTATTAGTGTAGCGGGAGGATCCCACGAGCAGTACTTC; CDR3aa: CASSISVAGGSHEQYF
d_gene: TRBD1; abundance: many; j_gene: TRBJ2-1; v_gene: TRBV5-1; CDR3nt: TGCGCCAGCAGCGGGGTTAGACAGGGATTCAATGGGCAGTTCTTC; CDR3aa: CASSGVRQGFNGQFF
d_gene: NA; abundance: once; j_gene: TRBJ1-2; v_gene: TRBV11-2; CDR3nt: TGTGCCAGCAGCCCCTCCCCGGGGAACTATGGCTACACCTTC; CDR3aa: CASSPSPGNYGYTF
d_gene: NA; abundance: many; j_gene: TRBJ2-7; v_gene: TRBV18; CDR3nt: TGTGCCAGCGGAGAACGGGGTAGCGGCTCCTACGAGCAGTACTTC; CDR3aa: CASGERGSGSYEQYF
d_gene: NA; abundance: many; j_gene: TRBJ2-7; v_gene: TRBV5-1; CDR3nt: TGCGCCAGCAGCTTGGACGGCGGTATTGGCGAGCAGTACTTC; CDR3aa: CASSLDGGIGEQYF
d_gene: NA; abundance: NA; j_gene: TRBJ2-2; v_gene: TRBV30; CDR3nt: TGTGCCTGGAGTGGACAGTGGGAGCTGTTTTTT; CDR3aa: CAWSGQWELFF
d_gene: TRBD2; abundance: few; j_gene: TRBJ2-7; v_gene: TRBV10-2; CDR3nt: TGCGCCAGCAGGGATACCGGGACTAGCGGGAGACGGTACTTC; CDR3aa: CASRDTGTSGRRYF
d_gene: NA; abundance: many; j_gene: TRBJ1-6; v_gene: TRBV10-3; CDR3nt: TGTGCCATCAGTGAGTCGATGTCAGGGACTGGTTCACCCCTCCACTTT; CDR3aa: CAISESMSGTGSPLHF
d_gene: TRBD2; abundance: many; j_gene: TRBJ2-1; v_gene: TRBV6-1; CDR3nt: TGTGCCAGCAGTCGAACCTCGCTAGCGGGAGCGTACAATGAGCAGTTCTTC; CDR3aa: CASSRTSLAGAYNEQFF
d_gene: TRBD1; abundance: NA; j_gene: TRBJ1-1; v_gene: TRBV5-1; CDR3nt: TGCGCCAGCAGCTACGGACAGGGGCCCGAAGCTTTCTTT; CDR3aa: CASSYGQGPEAFF
d_gene: NA; abundance: NA; j_gene: TRBJ2-7; v_gene: TRBV27; CDR3nt: TGTGCCAGCAGTTTTTTCGGGGGCAACGAGCAGTACTTC; CDR3aa: CASSFFGGNEQYF
d_gene: NA; abundance: many; j_gene: TRBJ2-7; v_gene: TRBV5-1; CDR3nt: TGCGCCAGCAGCTATGGGGGAGCGGGCGAGCAGTACTTC; CDR3aa: CASSYGGAGEQYF
d_gene: NA; abundance: many; j_gene: TRBJ2-7; v_gene: TRBV5-1; CDR3nt: TGCGCCAGCAGTCAGAACACAGGGAGAACCTCCTACGAGCAGTACTTC; CDR3aa: CASSQNTGRTSYEQYF
d_gene: NA; abundance: few; j_gene: TRBJ2-2; v_gene: TRBV29-1; CDR3nt: TGCAGCGCCCGGGATCACACCGGGGAGCTGTTTTTT; CDR3aa: CSARDHTGELFF
d_gene: TRBD1; abundance: many; j_gene: TRBJ1-2; v_gene: TRBV28; CDR3nt: TGTGCCAGCAGTACTCCGACAGGGAACTATGGCTACACCTTC; CDR3aa: CASSTPTGNYGYTF
d_gene: TRBD2; abundance: many; j_gene: TRBJ2-7; v_gene: TRBV28; CDR3nt: TGTGCCAGCAGTCCCCGGACTAGCGGGAAATACGAGCAGTACTTC; CDR3aa: CASSPRTSGKYEQYF
d_gene: NA; abundance: many; j_gene: TRBJ2-5; v_gene: TRBV7-8; CDR3nt: TGTGCCAGCAGCTTATGGGGGGTGCAAGAGACCCAGTACTTC; CDR3aa: CASSLWGVQETQYF
d_gene: NA; abundance: many; j_gene: TRBJ2-2; v_gene: TRBV30; CDR3nt: TGTGCCTGGAGTGTACAGGGTGGAGGCACCGGGGAGCTGTTTTTT; CDR3aa: CAWSVQGGGTGELFF
d_gene: TRBD2; abundance: many; j_gene: TRBJ2-2; v_gene: TRBV6-1; CDR3nt: TGTGCCACCTCCGGGACTAGCGTTCACACCGGGGAGCTGTTTTTT; CDR3aa: CATSGTSVHTGELFF
d_gene: TRBD1; abundance: few; j_gene: TRBJ2-7; v_gene: TRBV2; CDR3nt: TGTGCCAGCAGTTTGTCCGGGACAGGGCCCTACGAGCAGTACTTC; CDR3aa: CASSLSGTGPYEQYF
d_gene: TRBD1; abundance: few; j_gene: TRBJ1-4; v_gene: TRBV6-1; CDR3nt: TGTGCCAGCAGCACAGGGGCTGCTGAAAAACTGTTTTTT; CDR3aa: CASSTGAAEKLFF